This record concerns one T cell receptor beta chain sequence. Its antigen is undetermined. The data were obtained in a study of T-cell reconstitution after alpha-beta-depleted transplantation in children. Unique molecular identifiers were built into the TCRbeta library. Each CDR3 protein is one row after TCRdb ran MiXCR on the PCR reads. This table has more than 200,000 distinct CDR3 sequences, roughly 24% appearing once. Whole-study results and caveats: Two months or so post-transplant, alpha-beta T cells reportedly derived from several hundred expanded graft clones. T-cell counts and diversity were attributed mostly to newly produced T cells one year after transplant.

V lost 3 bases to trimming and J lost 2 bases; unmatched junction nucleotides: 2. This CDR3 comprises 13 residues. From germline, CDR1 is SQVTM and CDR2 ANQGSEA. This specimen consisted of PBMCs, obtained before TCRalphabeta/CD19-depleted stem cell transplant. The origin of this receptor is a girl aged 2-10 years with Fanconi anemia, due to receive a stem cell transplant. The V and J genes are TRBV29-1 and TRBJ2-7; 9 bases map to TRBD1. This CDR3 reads CSVEDRGAYEQYF. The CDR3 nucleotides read TGCAGCGTTGAGGACAGGGGTGCCTACGAGCAGTACTTC.